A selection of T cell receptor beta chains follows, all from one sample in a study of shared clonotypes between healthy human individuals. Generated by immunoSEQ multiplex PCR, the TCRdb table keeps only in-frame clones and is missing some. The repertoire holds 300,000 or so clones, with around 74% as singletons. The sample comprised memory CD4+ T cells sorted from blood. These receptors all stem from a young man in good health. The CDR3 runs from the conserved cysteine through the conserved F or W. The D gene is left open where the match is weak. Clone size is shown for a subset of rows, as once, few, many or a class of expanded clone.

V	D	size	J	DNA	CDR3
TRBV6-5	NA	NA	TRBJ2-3	TGTGCCAGCAGTACGCCCCGGGGGCGTGATACGCAGTATTTT	CASSTPRGRDTQYF
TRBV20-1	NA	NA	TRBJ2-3	TGCAGTGCAGATACGCAGTATTTT	CSADTQYF
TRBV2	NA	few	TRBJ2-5	TGTGCCAGCACACAGGGTGCACCGGGGACCCAGTACTTC	CASTQGAPGTQYF
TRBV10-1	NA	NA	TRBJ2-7	TGCGCCAGCAGTTCCGGGACGGCGGCAATCGAGCAGTACTTC	CASSSGTAAIEQYF
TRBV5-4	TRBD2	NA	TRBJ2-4	TGTGCCAGCAGCTTCGGGGGGGGTCTAGCGGTGATTCAGTACTTC	CASSFGGGLAVIQYF
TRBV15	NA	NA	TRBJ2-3	TGTGCCACCAGCAGAGCCGGCGGAAGCACAGATACGCAGTATTTT	CATSRAGGSTDTQYF
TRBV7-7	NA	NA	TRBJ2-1	TGTGCTAGCAGCTTAACCAGGGACAATGAGCAGTTCTTC	CASSLTRDNEQFF
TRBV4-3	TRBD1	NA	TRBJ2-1	TGCGCCAGCAGCCGCACAACCGGGACAGACAATGAGCAGTTCTTC	CASSRTTGTDNEQFF
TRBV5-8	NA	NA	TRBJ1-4	TGTGCCAGCAGCTTGTTGGGGGCTGGCGAAAAACTGTTTTTT	CASSLLGAGEKLFF
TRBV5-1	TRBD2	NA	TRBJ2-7	TGCGCCAGCACCCCGAGTGGAATAGCGGGAGGTTACGAGCAGTACTTC	CASTPSGIAGGYEQYF
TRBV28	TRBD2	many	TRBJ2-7	TGTGCCAGCAGCCCAGCAAGGCGGGAGCACGAGCAGTACTTC	CASSPARREHEQYF
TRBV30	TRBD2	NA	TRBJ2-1	TGTGCCTGGACTCCCGGGACTACACTCTACAATGAGCAGTTCTTC	CAWTPGTTLYNEQFF
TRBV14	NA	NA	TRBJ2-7	TGTGCCAGCAGCCTACTTGAGAGGGTCTCCGAGCAGTACTTC	CASSLLERVSEQYF
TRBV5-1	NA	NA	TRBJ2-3	TGCGCCAGCAGCTTGACCGTCCCCGAATGGGTGTATACGCAGTATTTT	CASSLTVPEWVYTQYF
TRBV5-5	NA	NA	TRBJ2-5	TGTGCCAGCAGCTTGGAGGGGCGGGGAGAGACCCAGTACTTC	CASSLEGRGETQYF
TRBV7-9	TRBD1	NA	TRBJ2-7	TGTGCCAGCAGCTTAAGGCGCGGGACAGGGGGCGAGGAGCAGTACTTC	CASSLRRGTGGEEQYF
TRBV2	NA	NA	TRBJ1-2	TGTGCCAGCAGTGTCATCCCCAAGGGCCAATTTGGGGGTGGCTACACCTTC	CASSVIPKGQFGGGYTF
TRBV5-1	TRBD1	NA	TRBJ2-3	TGCGCCAGCAGTTCCCCGGGACAGGGGGCAGATACGCAGTATTTT	CASSSPGQGADTQYF
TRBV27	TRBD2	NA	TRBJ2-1	TGTGCCAGCAGCCCGACTAGCGGGAGAACCCTCAATGAGCAGTTCTTC	CASSPTSGRTLNEQFF
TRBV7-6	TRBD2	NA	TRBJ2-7	TGTGCCAGCAGCCCCGGGGGGGGGTACGAGCAGTACTTC	CASSPGGGYEQYF